One sample yielded the 7 T cell receptor beta chains listed below, sequenced in a study of blood T cell repertoires in COVID-19. TCRdb's copy holds only in-frame clones and misses some; the assay was immunoSEQ multiplex PCR. Here the sample spans 55,000 to 85,000 clones, around 87% being singletons. Sequencing was carried out using peripheral blood. These receptors all come from a young woman with acute or convalescent COVID-19.

This chain's CDR3 is CASSENSRDTDTQYF. The CDR3 coding sequence is TGCGCCAGCAGTGAAAACAGCAGGGACACAGATACGCAGTATTTT. The V gene is TRBV10-2, the J gene TRBJ2-3; weak D call: TRBD1 (5 bases). Germline assignment: CDR1 WSHSY and CDR2 SAAADI. The V end was cut by 3 bases, the J end by 2 bases, with 12 bases between. This CDR3 is built from 15 residues.

V is TRBV28 and J is TRBJ1-6; 11 nucleotides line up with TRBD1. V lost 2 bases to trimming and J lost 13 bases; unmatched junction nucleotides: 7. This CDR3 comprises 15 residues. Germline assignment: CDR1 MDHEN and CDR2 SYDVKM. The CDR3 sequence is CASSLPGTGGLPLHF. Here the CDR3 DNA reads TGTGCCAGCAGTTTACCCGGGACAGGGGGATTGCCCCTCCACTTT. The variable domain in full, with the rest retrieved from reference TRBV28 and TRBJ1-6, is DVKVTQSSRYLVKRTGEKVFLECVQDMDHENMFWYRQDPGLGLRLIYFSYDVKMKEKGDIPEGYSVSREKKERFSLILESASTNQTSMYLCASSLPGTGGLPLHFGNGTRLTVT.

This clone was recorded only once. The V call is TRBV27, the J call TRBJ2-5; 7 bases agree with TRBD1. The CDR3 has 14 amino acids. Germline V gene lookup returns CDR1 MNHEY and CDR2 SMNVEV (reference sequence). The junction had 9 bases not matched to a gene; V was cut back by 6 bases and J by 5 bases. CDR3 amino acids: CASRQTGPWETQYF. The CDR3 nucleotides are TGTGCCAGCAGACAGACAGGGCCCTGGGAGACCCAGTACTTC.

The count of this clone is one. The chain joins TRBV14 to TRBJ1-6; 8 bases match TRBD1. After removal of 5 bases from V and 0 bases from J, the junction contained 12 bases not matched to a gene. The germline V gene has CDR1 SGHDN and CDR2 FVKESK. The CDR3 runs to 19 residues. The CDR3 here is CASSFPDRAKVSYNSPLHF. The CDR3 bases are TGTGCCAGCAGCTTCCCGGACAGGGCAAAGGTCTCCTATAATTCACCCCTCCACTTT.

The rearrangement links TRBV28 to TRBJ2-5, with TRBD2 matching over 12 bases. After removal of 5 bases from V and 5 bases from J, the junction contained 15 bases not matched to a gene. Germline loops: CDR1 MDHEN, CDR2 SYDVKM. The length of the CDR3 is 18 residues. The CDR3 here is CASSITSGGLDLWETQYF. CDR3 DNA: TGTGCCAGCAGTATTACTAGCGGGGGGCTCGATTTGTGGGAGACCCAGTACTTC.

The chain recombines TRBV5-6 with TRBJ1-1; possibly TRBD1 for D (6 bases). Looked up from germline, CDR1 is SGHDT and CDR2 is YYEEEE. This CDR3 comprises 11 residues. V lost 4 bases and J 10 bases, leaving 11 bases between the germline ends. This CDR3 reads CASSLGQSAFF. Here the CDR3 DNA reads TGTGCCAGCAGCCTCGGACAGTCAGCTTTCTTT.

J is TRBJ2-3 and V is TRBV19, with a possible D match to TRBD1 (6 bases). This CDR3 is 15 amino acids long. V lost 3 bases and J 3 bases, leaving 13 bases between the germline ends. Germline-derived CDR1 and CDR2 are LNHDA and SQIVND (reference sequence). The CDR3 nucleotides read TGTGCCAGTAGTATGTGGACAGCCGGGACAGATACGCAGTATTTT. Its translation: CASSMWTAGTDTQYF.